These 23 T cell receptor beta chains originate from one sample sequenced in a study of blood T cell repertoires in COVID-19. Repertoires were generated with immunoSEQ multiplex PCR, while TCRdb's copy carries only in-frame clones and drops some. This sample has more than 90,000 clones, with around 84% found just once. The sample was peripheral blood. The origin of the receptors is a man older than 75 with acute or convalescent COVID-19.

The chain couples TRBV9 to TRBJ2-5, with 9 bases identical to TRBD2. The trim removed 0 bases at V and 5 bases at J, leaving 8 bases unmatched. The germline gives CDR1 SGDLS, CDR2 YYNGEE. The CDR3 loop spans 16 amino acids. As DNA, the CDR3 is TGTGCCAGCAGCGTAGGGCCTAGCGGGACTATTGAGACCCAGTACTTC. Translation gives CASSVGPSGTIETQYF.

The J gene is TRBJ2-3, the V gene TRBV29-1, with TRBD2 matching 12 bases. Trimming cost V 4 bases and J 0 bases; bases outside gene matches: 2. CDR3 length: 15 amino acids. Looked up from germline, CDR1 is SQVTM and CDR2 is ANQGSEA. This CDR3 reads CSVGGTSGSTDTQYF. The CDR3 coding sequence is TGCAGCGTTGGGGGGACTAGCGGGAGCACAGATACGCAGTATTTT.

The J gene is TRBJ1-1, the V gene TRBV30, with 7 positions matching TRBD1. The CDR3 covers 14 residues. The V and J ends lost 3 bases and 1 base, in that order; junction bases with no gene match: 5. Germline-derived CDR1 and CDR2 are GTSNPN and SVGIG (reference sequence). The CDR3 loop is CAWRVDRANTEAFF. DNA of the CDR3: TGTGCCTGGAGAGTCGACAGGGCGAACACTGAAGCTTTCTTT.

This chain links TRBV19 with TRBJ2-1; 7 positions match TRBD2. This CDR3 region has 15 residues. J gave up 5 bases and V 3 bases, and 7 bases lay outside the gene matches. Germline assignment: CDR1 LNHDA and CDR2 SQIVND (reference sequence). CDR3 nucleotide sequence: TGTGCCAGTAGTATGAGGGGTCTAGCGGACAATGAGCAGTTCTTC. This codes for CASSMRGLADNEQFF.

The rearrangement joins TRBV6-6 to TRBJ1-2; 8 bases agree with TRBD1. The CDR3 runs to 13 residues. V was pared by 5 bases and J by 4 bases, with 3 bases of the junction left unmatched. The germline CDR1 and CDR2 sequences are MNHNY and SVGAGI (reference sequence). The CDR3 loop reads CASSPGQVYGYTF. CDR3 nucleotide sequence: TGTGCCAGCAGTCCGGGACAGGTCTATGGCTACACCTTC.

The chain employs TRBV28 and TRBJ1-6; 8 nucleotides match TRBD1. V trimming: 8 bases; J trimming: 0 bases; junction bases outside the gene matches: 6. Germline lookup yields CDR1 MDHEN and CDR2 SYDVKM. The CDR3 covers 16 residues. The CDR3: CASVWDRSSYNSPLHF. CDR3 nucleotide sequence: TGTGCCAGCGTATGGGACAGGAGCTCCTATAATTCACCCCTCCACTTT. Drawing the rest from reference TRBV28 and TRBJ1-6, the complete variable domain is DVKVTQSSRYLVKRTGEKVFLECVQDMDHENMFWYRQDPGLGLRLIYFSYDVKMKEKGDIPEGYSVSREKKERFSLILESASTNQTSMYLCASVWDRSSYNSPLHFGNGTRLTVT.

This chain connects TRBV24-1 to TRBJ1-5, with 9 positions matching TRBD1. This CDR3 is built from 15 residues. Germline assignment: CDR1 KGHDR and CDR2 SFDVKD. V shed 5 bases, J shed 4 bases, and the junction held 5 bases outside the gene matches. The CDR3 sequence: CATSAGTGWNQPQHF. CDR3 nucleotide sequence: TGTGCCACCAGTGCTGGGACAGGGTGGAATCAGCCCCAGCATTTT.

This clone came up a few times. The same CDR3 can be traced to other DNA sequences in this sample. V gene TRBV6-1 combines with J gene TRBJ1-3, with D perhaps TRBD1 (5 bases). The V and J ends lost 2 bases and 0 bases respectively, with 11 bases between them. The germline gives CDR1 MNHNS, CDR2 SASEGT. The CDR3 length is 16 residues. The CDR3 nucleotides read TGTGCCAGCAGTGAAACTGGGGCTTCCTCTGGAAACACCATATATTTT. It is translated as CASSETGASSGNTIYF.

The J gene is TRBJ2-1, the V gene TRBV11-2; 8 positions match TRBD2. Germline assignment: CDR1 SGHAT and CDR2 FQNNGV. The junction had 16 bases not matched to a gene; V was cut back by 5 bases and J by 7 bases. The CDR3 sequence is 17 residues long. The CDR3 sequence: CASSRRGGRDVGNEQFF. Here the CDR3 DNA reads TGTGCCAGCAGCCGCCGGGGGGGGCGGGATGTGGGTAATGAGCAGTTCTTC. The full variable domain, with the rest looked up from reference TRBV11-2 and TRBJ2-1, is EAGVAQSPRYKIIEKRQSVAFWCNPISGHATLYWYQQILGQGPKLLIQFQNNGVVDDSQLPKDRFSAERLKGVDSTLKIQPAKLEDSAVYLCASSRRGGRDVGNEQFFGPGTRLTVL.

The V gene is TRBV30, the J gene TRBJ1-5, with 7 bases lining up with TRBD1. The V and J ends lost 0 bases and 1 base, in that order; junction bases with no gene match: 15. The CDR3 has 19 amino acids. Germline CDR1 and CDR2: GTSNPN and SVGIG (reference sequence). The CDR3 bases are TGTGCCTGGAGTGTACCACAGGGGATATTACCAAACAGCAATCAGCCCCAGCATTTT. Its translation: CAWSVPQGILPNSNQPQHF.

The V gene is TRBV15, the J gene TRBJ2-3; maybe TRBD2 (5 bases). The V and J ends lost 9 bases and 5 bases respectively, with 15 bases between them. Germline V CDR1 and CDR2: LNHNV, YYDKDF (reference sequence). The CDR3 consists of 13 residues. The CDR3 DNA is TGTGCCACAGTACAAACCGGGGTAGATACGCAGTATTTT. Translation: CATVQTGVDTQYF.

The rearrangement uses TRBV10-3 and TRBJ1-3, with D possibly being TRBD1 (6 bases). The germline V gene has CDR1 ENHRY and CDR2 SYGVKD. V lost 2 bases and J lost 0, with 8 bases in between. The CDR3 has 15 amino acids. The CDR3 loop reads CAISEGGSSGNTIYF. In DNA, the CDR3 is TGTGCCATCAGTGAGGGGGGCAGCTCTGGAAACACCATATATTTT.

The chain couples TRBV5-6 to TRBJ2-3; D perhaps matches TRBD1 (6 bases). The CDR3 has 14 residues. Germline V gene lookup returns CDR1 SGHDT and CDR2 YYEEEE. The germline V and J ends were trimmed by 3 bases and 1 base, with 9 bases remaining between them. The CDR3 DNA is TGTGCCAGCAGCTCGGACAGACGCACAGATACGCAGTATTTT. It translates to CASSSDRRTDTQYF.

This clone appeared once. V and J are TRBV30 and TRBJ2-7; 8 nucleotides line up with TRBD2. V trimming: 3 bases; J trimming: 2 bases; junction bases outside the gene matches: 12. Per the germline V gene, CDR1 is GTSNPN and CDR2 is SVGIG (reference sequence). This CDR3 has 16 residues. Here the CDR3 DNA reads TGTGCCTGGAGAATGACAACGGGAGGGCCCCCCTACGAGCAGTACTTC. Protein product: CAWRMTTGGPPYEQYF.

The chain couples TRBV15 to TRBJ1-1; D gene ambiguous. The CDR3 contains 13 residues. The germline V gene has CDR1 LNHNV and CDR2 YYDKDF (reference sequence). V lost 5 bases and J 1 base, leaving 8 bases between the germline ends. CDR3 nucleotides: TGTGCCACCAGCGGGCAGCAGAACACTGAAGCTTTCTTT. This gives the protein CATSGQQNTEAFF.

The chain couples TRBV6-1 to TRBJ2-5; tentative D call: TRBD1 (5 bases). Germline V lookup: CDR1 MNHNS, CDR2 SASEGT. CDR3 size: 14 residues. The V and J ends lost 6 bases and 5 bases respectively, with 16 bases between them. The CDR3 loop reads CASSPSHRQETQYF. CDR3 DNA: TGTGCCAGCAGCCCCTCCCATCGACAGGAGACCCAGTACTTC.

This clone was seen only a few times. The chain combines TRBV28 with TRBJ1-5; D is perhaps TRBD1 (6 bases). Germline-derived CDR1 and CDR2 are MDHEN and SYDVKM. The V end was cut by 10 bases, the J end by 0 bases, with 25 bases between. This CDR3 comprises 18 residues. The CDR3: CATDTSGTSPYSNQPQHF. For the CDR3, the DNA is TGTGCCACCGATACCTCCGGGACATCACCCTATAGCAATCAGCCCCAGCATTTT.

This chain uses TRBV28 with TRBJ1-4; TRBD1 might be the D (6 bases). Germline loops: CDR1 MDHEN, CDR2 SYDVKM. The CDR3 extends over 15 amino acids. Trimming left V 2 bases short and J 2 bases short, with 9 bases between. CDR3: CASSLQGQTNEKLFF. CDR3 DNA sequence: TGTGCCAGCAGTTTACAGGGGCAGACTAATGAAAAACTGTTTTTT.

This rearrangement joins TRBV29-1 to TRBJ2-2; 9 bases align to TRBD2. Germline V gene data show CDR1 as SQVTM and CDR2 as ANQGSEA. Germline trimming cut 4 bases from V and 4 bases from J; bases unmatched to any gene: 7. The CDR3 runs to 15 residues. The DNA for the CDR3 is TGCAGCGTTGCTTGGACTAGCGCACTCACCGGGGAGCTGTTTTTT. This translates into CSVAWTSALTGELFF.

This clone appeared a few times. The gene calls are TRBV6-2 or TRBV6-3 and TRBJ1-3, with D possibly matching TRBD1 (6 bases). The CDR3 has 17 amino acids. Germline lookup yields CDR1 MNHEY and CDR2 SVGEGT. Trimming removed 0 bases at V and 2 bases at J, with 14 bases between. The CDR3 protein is CASSYSGRRGAGNTIYF. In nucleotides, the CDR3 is TGTGCCAGCAGTTACTCTGGACGCAGGGGAGCTGGAAACACCATATATTTT.

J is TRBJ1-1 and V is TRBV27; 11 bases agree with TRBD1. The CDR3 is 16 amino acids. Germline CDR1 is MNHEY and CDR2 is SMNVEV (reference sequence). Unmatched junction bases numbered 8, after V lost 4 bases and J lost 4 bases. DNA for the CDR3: TGTGCCAGCAGTTCCATCACCGGGACAGGGGGCACTGAAGCTTTCTTT. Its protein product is CASSSITGTGGTEAFF.

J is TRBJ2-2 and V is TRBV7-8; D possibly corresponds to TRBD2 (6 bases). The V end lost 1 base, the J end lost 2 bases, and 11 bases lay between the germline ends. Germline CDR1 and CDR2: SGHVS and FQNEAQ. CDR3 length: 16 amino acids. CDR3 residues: CASSLVASVNTGELFF. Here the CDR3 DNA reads TGTGCCAGCAGCTTAGTGGCTAGCGTAAACACCGGGGAGCTGTTTTTT. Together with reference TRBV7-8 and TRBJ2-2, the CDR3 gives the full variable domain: GAGVSQSPRYKVAKRGQDVALRCDPISGHVSLFWYQQALGQGPEFLTYFQNEAQLDKSGLPSDRFFAERPEGSVSTLKIQRTQQEDSAVYLCASSLVASVNTGELFFGEGSRLTVL.

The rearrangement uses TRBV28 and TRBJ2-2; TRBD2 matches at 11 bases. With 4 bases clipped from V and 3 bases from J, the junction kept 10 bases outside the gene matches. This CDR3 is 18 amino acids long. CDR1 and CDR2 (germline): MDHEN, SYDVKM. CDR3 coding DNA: TGTGCCAGCAGTTACCTAGCGGGAGGTCTATCCCACACCGGGGAGCTGTTTTTT. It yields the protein CASSYLAGGLSHTGELFF.